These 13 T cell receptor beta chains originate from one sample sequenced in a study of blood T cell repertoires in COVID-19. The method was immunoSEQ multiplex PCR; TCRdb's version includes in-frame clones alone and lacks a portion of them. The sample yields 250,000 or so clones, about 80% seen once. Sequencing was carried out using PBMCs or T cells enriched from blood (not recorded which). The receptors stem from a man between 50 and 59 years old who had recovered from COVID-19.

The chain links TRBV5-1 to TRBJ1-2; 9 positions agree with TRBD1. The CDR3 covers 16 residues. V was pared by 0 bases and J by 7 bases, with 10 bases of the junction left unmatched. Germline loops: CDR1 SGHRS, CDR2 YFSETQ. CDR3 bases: TGCGCCAGCAGCTTGGCCGCCACCGACAGGGGGGGTGGCTACACCTTC. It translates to CASSLAATDRGGGYTF.

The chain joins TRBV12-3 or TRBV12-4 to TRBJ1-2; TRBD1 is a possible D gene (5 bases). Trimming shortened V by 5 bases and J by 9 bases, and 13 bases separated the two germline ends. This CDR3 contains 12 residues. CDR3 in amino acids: CASSPLGGSYTF. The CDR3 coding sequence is TGTGCCAGCAGTCCACTCGGGGGGAGCTACACCTTC.

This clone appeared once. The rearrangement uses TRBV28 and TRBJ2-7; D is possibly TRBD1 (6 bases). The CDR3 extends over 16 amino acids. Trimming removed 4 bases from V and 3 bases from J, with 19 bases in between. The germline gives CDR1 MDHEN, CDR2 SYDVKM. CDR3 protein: CASSWGRETGLYEQYF. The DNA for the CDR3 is TGTGCCAGCAGTTGGGGCCGAGAGACAGGACTCTACGAGCAGTACTTC.

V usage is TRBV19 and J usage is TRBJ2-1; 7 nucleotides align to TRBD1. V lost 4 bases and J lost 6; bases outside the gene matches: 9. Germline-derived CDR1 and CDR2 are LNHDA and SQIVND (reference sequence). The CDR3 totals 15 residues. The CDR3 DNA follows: TGTGCCAGTAGTAGGACGACAGGGTCTCGCAATGAGCAGTTCTTC. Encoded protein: CASSRTTGSRNEQFF.

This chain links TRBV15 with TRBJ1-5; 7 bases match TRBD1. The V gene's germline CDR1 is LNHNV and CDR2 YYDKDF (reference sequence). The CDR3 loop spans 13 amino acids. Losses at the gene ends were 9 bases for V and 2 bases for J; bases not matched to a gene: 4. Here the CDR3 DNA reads TGTGCCACGCAGGGGGGTGGCAATCAGCCCCAGCATTTT. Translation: CATQGGGNQPQHF.

CDR3 loop: CASSLRSTGVTEAFF. The CDR3 DNA is TGCGCCAGCAGCTTGAGAAGCACAGGGGTCACTGAAGCTTTCTTT. The rearrangement links TRBV5-1 to TRBJ1-1; 7 bases fit TRBD1. V lost 1 base, J lost 4 bases, and 7 bases stayed unmatched. The CDR3 contains 15 residues. Germline-derived CDR1 and CDR2 are SGHRS and YFSETQ.

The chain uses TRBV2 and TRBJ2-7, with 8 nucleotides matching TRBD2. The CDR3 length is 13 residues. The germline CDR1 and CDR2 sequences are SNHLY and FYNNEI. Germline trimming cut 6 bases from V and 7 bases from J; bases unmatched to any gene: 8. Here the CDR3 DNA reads TGTGCCAGCAGCCTCCACCTAGCGGGTGAGCAGTACTTC. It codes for CASSLHLAGEQYF.

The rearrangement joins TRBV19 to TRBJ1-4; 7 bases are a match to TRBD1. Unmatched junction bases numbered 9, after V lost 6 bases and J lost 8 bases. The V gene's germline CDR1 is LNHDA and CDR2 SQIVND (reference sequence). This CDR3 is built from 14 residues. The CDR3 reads CASSSSGGREKLFF. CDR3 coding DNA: TGTGCCAGTAGCTCTTCAGGGGGTAGGGAAAAACTGTTTTTT.

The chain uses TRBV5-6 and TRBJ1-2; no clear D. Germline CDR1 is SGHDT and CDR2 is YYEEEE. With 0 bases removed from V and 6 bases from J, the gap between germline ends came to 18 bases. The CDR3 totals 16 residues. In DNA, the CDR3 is TGTGCCAGCAGCTTGGCCATCCTGGGAGGGATTGATGGCTACACCTTC. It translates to CASSLAILGGIDGYTF.

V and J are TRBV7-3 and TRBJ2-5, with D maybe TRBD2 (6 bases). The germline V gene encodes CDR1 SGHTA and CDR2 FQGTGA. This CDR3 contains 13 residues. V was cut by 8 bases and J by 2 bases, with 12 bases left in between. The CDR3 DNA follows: TGTGCCAGCGCTCTCGGGGGACAAGAGACCCAGTACTTC. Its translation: CASALGGQETQYF.

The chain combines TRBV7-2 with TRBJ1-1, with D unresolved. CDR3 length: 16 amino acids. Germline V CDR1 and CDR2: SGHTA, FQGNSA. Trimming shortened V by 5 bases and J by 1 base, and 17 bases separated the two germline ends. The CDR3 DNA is TGTGCCAGCAGCAACCCCGGGATTTGGGGGAACACTGAAGCTTTCTTT. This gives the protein CASSNPGIWGNTEAFF. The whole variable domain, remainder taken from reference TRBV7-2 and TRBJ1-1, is GAGVSQSPSNKVTEKGKDVELRCDPISGHTALYWYRQSLGQGLEFLIYFQGNSAPDKSGLPSDRFSAERTGGSVSTLTIQRTQQEDSAVYLCASSNPGIWGNTEAFFGQGTRLTVV.

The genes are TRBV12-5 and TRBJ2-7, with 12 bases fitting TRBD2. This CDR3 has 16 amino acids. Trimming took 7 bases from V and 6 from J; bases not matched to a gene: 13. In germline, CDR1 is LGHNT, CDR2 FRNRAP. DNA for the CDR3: TGTGCTAGTGTTGCTAGCGGGAGGGCCGGTCTGCTCGAGCAGTACTTC. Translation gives CASVASGRAGLLEQYF.

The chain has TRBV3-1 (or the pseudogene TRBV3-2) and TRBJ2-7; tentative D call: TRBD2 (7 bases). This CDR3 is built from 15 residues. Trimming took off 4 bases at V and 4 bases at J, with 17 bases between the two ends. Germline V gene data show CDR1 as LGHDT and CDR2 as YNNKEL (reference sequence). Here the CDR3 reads CASSLITGGEYEQYF. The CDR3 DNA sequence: TGTGCCAGCAGCCTCATAACGGGGGGCGAATACGAGCAGTACTTC.